This passage covers 30 T cell receptor beta chains from one sample sequenced in a study of blood T cell repertoires in COVID-19. The assay was immunoSEQ multiplex PCR, and TCRdb's table has in-frame clones only and misses some. Of over 150,000 clones listed, approximately 82% were seen once; the top ten hold approximately 7.2%. Sequencing used peripheral blood. These receptors all stem from a human donor with acute or convalescent COVID-19. The donor label of this sample is uncertain.

This chain connects TRBV19 to TRBJ2-1; 13 bases are a match to TRBD2. The CDR3 length is 16 residues. Losses at the gene ends were 5 bases for V and 6 bases for J; bases not matched to a gene: 7. CDR1 is LNHDA and CDR2 is SQIVND in the germline V gene (reference sequence). CDR3 residues: CASSAWTSGSFNEQFF. In DNA form, the CDR3 reads TGTGCCAGTAGTGCCTGGACTAGCGGGAGTTTCAATGAGCAGTTCTTC.

The rearrangement uses TRBV4-3 and TRBJ2-4; D might be TRBD2 (5 bases). This CDR3 region has 20 residues. The germline V gene has CDR1 LGHNA and CDR2 YSLEER. V lost 0 bases, J lost 0 bases, and 21 bases lay in between. CDR3 DNA sequence: TGCGCCAGCAGCCAAGATAAGTGTAGCGTGGAGTGGTTAGCCAAAAACATTCAGTACTTC. Translated: CASSQDKCSVEWLAKNIQYF.

This chain connects TRBV5-8 to TRBJ2-5; D is unclear. Germline-derived CDR1 and CDR2 are SGHTS and YDEGEE. With 1 base removed from V and 1 base from J, the gap between germline ends came to 2 bases. The CDR3 is 12 residues long. The chain's CDR3 is CASSLLQETQYF. The CDR3 DNA reads as TGTGCCAGCAGCTTGCTCCAAGAGACCCAGTACTTC. The variable domain in full, with the rest retrieved from reference TRBV5-8 and TRBJ2-5, is EAGVTQSPTHLIKTRGQQATLRCSPISGHTSVYWYQQALGLGLQFLLWYDEGEERNRGNFPPRFSGRQFPNYSSELNVNALELEDSALYLCASSLLQETQYFGPGTRLLVL.

The gene calls are TRBV6-1 and TRBJ1-1, with D possibly being TRBD1 (5 bases). Per the germline V gene, CDR1 is MNHNS and CDR2 is SASEGT. V lost 6 bases and J lost 1, with 12 bases in between. CDR3 size: 14 residues. The CDR3 spells CASSAGQGNTEAFF. CDR3 coding DNA: TGTGCCAGCAGCGCAGGGCAGGGGAACACTGAAGCTTTCTTT.

This CDR3 is CASSLVEQGPYGYTF. CDR3 coding DNA: TGTGCCAGCAGTTTGGTTGAACAGGGACCCTATGGCTACACCTTC. This chain joins TRBV25-1 and TRBJ1-2; tentatively, D is TRBD1 (6 bases). Germline CDR1 reads MGHDK; CDR2 reads SYGVNS. This CDR3 has 15 residues. Trimming stripped 5 bases from V and 4 bases from J, with 17 bases between.

This clone was observed a few times. This chain links TRBV18 with TRBJ1-1; 7 bases map to TRBD1. This CDR3 is 14 amino acids long. With 5 bases clipped from V and 5 bases from J, the junction kept 8 bases outside the gene matches. In germline, CDR1 is KGHSH, CDR2 LQKENI. The CDR3 DNA reads as TGTGCCAGCTCAGCGGGACAGCGGGGGACTGAAGCTTTCTTT. Amino acid sequence: CASSAGQRGTEAFF.

The chain couples TRBV19 to TRBJ1-2; 7 bases match TRBD1. The length of the CDR3 is 14 residues. Unmatched junction bases numbered 9, after V lost 3 bases and J lost 8 bases. Germline CDR1 and CDR2: LNHDA and SQIVND (reference sequence). CDR3 bases: TGTGCCAGTAGTATTAGACAGGGTTCGGGCGGCTACACCTTC. This encodes CASSIRQGSGGYTF.

This chain joins TRBV11-2 and TRBJ2-3, with D tentatively TRBD1 (7 bases). The V gene's germline CDR1 is SGHAT and CDR2 FQNNGV. V lost 5 bases, J lost 3 bases, and 18 bases lay in between. This CDR3 contains 16 residues. CDR3 in amino acids: CASSPRDPGGTDTQYF. The CDR3 DNA reads as TGTGCCAGCAGCCCCAGGGACCCAGGGGGGACAGATACGCAGTATTTT.

The chain uses TRBV7-8 and TRBJ2-7; weak D call: TRBD2 (5 bases). Germline CDR1 SGHVS, CDR2 FQNEAQ. This CDR3 has 14 residues. The V gene lost 5 bases and the J gene lost 1 base, with 12 bases spanning the gap. The CDR3 nucleotides are TGTGCCAGCAGCCCCTGGACGGGGTCCTACGAGCAGTACTTC. Protein product: CASSPWTGSYEQYF. Full variable domain (rest looked up from reference TRBV7-8 and TRBJ2-7): GAGVSQSPRYKVAKRGQDVALRCDPISGHVSLFWYQQALGQGPEFLTYFQNEAQLDKSGLPSDRFFAERPEGSVSTLKIQRTQQEDSAVYLCASSPWTGSYEQYFGPGTRLTVT.

The V gene is TRBV5-1, the J gene TRBJ2-7, with D perhaps TRBD2 (5 bases). Germline assignment: CDR1 SGHRS and CDR2 YFSETQ. Trimming shortened V by 0 bases and J by 12 bases, and 16 bases separated the two germline ends. CDR3 length equals 13 residues. CDR3 protein: CASSLVEMGAGYF. The CDR3 bases are TGCGCCAGCAGCTTGGTGGAGATGGGAGCCGGGTACTTC.

The rearrangement joins TRBV6-5 to TRBJ2-7; D is undetermined. Germline V gives CDR1 MNHEY, CDR2 SVGAGI. This CDR3 spans 12 amino acids. Between the trimmed V and J ends, which lost 6 bases and 6 bases, there was a span of 12 bases. The CDR3 nucleotides are TGTGCCAGCAGGGAGCGCGGTTCCGAGCAGTACTTC. This sequence encodes CASRERGSEQYF.

This clone has only one observation. The chain recombines TRBV10-3 with TRBJ2-2; TRBD2 is a possible D gene (5 bases). Germline assignment: CDR1 ENHRY and CDR2 SYGVKD. This CDR3 comprises 14 residues. V gave up 6 bases and J gave up 4 bases, with 12 bases separating them. CDR3 sequence (DNA): TGTGCCATCAGAAAACTAGAGAGCACCGGGGAGCTGTTTTTT. Translated: CAIRKLESTGELFF.

The chain couples TRBV5-1 to TRBJ2-7, with D maybe TRBD1 (6 bases). The CDR3 runs 15 residues. Germline V gives CDR1 SGHRS, CDR2 YFSETQ. The ends were cut back, 0 bases at V and 3 bases at J, with 13 bases in the middle. The CDR3 sequence is CASSLEGAQGYEQYF. The CDR3 coding sequence is TGCGCCAGCAGCTTGGAAGGCGCACAGGGCTACGAGCAGTACTTC.

V usage is TRBV6-5 and J usage is TRBJ2-2, with D perhaps TRBD2 (5 bases). The CDR3 runs 15 residues. V lost 7 bases, J lost 5 bases, and 17 bases lay in between. Germline CDR1 is MNHEY and CDR2 is SVGAGI. CDR3 residues: CASTQMRGPTGELFF. Here the CDR3 DNA reads TGTGCCAGCACCCAAATGCGCGGGCCGACCGGGGAGCTGTTTTTT.

This chain uses TRBV28 with TRBJ2-1; possibly TRBD1 for D (6 bases). V lost 10 bases and J 0 bases, leaving 13 bases between the germline ends. From germline, CDR1 is MDHEN and CDR2 SYDVKM. The CDR3 is 14 residues long. The CDR3 is CATRRGGSYNEQFF. The CDR3 nucleotides are TGTGCCACCCGGAGAGGGGGCTCCTACAATGAGCAGTTCTTC. The full variable domain, rest sourced from reference TRBV28 and TRBJ2-1, is DVKVTQSSRYLVKRTGEKVFLECVQDMDHENMFWYRQDPGLGLRLIYFSYDVKMKEKGDIPEGYSVSREKKERFSLILESASTNQTSMYLCATRRGGSYNEQFFGPGTRLTVL.

This clone was counted only a few times. The chain joins TRBV4-3 to TRBJ2-1; TRBD2 agrees at 10 bases. CDR1 is LGHNA and CDR2 is YSLEER in the germline V gene. The CDR3 is made up of 17 amino acids. After removal of 0 bases from V and 6 bases from J, the junction contained 8 bases not matched to a gene. The CDR3 sequence: CASSQDLRTSGINEQFF. The CDR3 nucleotides read TGCGCCAGCAGCCAAGATCTGCGAACTAGCGGGATCAATGAGCAGTTCTTC.

The V call is TRBV12-3 or TRBV12-4, the J call TRBJ1-2; 8 nucleotides align to TRBD1. This CDR3 contains 13 residues. Trimming removed 6 bases from V and 7 bases from J; junction bases left unmatched: 7. CDR3: CASSPTGVFGYTF. Written as DNA, the CDR3 is TGTGCCAGCAGCCCGACAGGGGTCTTTGGCTACACCTTC.

This clone has just one count. An end of the junction does not agree with germline; a read error may underlie this. The DNA for the CDR3 is TGTGCCAGCAGCTTAGCCTCCACTAGCGGATACTTTGAGCGGTACTTC. The encoded protein is CASSLASTSGYFERYF. V and J are TRBV7-2 and TRBJ2-7, with TRBD2 identical over 8 bases. This CDR3 spans 16 amino acids. CDR1 is SGHTA, CDR2 FQGNSA, per germline.

This chain joins TRBV6-4 and TRBJ1-5, with 7 nucleotides matching TRBD1. CDR1 and CDR2 (germline): MRHNA, SNTAGT. The CDR3 runs 14 residues. V was pared by 11 bases and J by 4 bases, with 11 bases of the junction left unmatched. In nucleotides, the CDR3 is TGTGCCTTTCGGCGACAGGGTCAAAATCAGCCCCAGCATTTT. It yields the protein CAFRRQGQNQPQHF.

The chain carries TRBV5-1 and TRBJ2-7; tentatively, D is TRBD1 (5 bases). Trimming pared 1 base from V and 5 bases from J, leaving 13 bases between. From germline, CDR1 is SGHRS and CDR2 YFSETQ. The CDR3 length is 14 residues. CDR3 region: CASSLYQGRNEQYF. CDR3 nucleotides: TGCGCCAGCAGCTTGTATCAGGGTCGGAACGAGCAGTACTTC.

V usage is TRBV9 and J usage is TRBJ2-2, with D unclear. Trimming took 7 bases from V and 6 from J, leaving 7 bases between them. Germline V CDR1 and CDR2: SGDLS, YYNGEE. The CDR3 is 11 amino acids. The CDR3 loop is CASGGSGELFF. The CDR3 nucleotides are TGTGCCAGCGGTGGCTCCGGGGAGCTGTTTTTT. Supplemented by reference TRBV9 and TRBJ2-2, the full variable domain reads DSGVTQTPKHLITATGQRVTLRCSPRSGDLSVYWYQQSLDQGLQFLIQYYNGEERAKGNILERFSAQQFPDLHSELNLSSLELGDSALYFCASGGSGELFFGEGSRLTVL.

The rearrangement links TRBV4-1 to TRBJ1-2, with 10 bases matching TRBD1. In germline, CDR1 is MGHRA, CDR2 YSYEKL. The CDR3 sequence is 15 residues long. The V segment lost 4 bases and the J segment 2 bases; nucleotides outside the gene matches: 4. DNA of the CDR3: TGCGCCAGCAGCCTTCGGACAGGGGGGAACTATGGCTACACCTTC. This gives the protein CASSLRTGGNYGYTF.

CDR3 sequence (DNA): TGTGCCAGCAGTCTTACCGGGAGTTTGACAGATACGCAGTATTTT. This encodes CASSLTGSLTDTQYF. The genes are TRBV11-3 and TRBJ2-3, with TRBD2 as a possible D gene (6 bases). CDR1 and CDR2 (germline): SGHNT, YENEEA. The CDR3 is made up of 15 amino acids. Trimming stripped 6 bases from V and 3 bases from J, with 16 bases between.

CDR3 residues: CATSRQATDTQYF. In nucleotides, the CDR3 is TGTGCCACCAGCAGACAGGCCACAGATACGCAGTATTTT. The chain carries TRBV15 and TRBJ2-3; unclear D gene. The length of the CDR3 is 13 residues. Trimming shortened V by 2 bases and J by 2 bases, and 5 bases separated the two germline ends. In germline, CDR1 is LNHNV, CDR2 YYDKDF (reference sequence).

V is TRBV28 and J is TRBJ2-7, with D possibly matching TRBD2 (7 bases). Germline lookup yields CDR1 MDHEN and CDR2 SYDVKM. The V end lost 5 bases, the J end lost 1 base, and 15 bases lay between the germline ends. CDR3 size: 15 residues. Here the CDR3 reads CASSARGGPSYEQYF. The DNA for the CDR3 is TGTGCCAGCAGTGCGAGGGGGGGGCCTTCCTACGAGCAGTACTTC.

V gene TRBV4-2 combines with J gene TRBJ1-3; D might be TRBD1 (6 bases). The CDR3 covers 16 residues. Trimming removed 4 bases at V and 3 bases at J, with 16 bases between. The germline CDR1 and CDR2 sequences are LGHNA and YNFKEQ. Here the CDR3 reads CASSLDSVGGGNTIYF. The CDR3 coding sequence is TGTGCCAGCAGCCTGGACAGCGTGGGCGGTGGAAACACCATATATTTT.

This chain uses TRBV7-8 with TRBJ1-4, with 9 bases fitting TRBD1. The junction had 6 bases not matched to a gene; V was cut back by 1 base and J by 3 bases. CDR3 length equals 17 residues. Germline CDR1 is SGHVS and CDR2 is FQNEAQ. The CDR3 is CASSLEGQGFPNEKLFF. In DNA, the CDR3 is TGTGCCAGCAGCTTAGAAGGACAGGGGTTCCCTAATGAAAAACTGTTTTTT.

V is TRBV14 and J is TRBJ2-2; 12 bases are shared with TRBD2. Trimming took 4 bases from V and 6 from J; bases not matched to a gene: 9. Germline V gene sequence: CDR1 SGHDN, CDR2 FVKESK. This CDR3 comprises 17 residues. The CDR3 here is CASSLIGLAGKAGELFF. CDR3 nucleotide sequence: TGTGCCAGCAGCCTCATCGGACTAGCGGGGAAGGCCGGGGAGCTGTTTTTT.

V gene TRBV28 combines with J gene TRBJ2-1; maybe TRBD2 (6 bases). From germline, CDR1 is MDHEN and CDR2 SYDVKM. The CDR3 has 13 residues. Trimming stripped 8 bases from V and 4 bases from J, with 12 bases between. Here the CDR3 reads CASGGAGYNEQFF. CDR3 in DNA: TGTGCCAGCGGAGGGGCAGGTTACAATGAGCAGTTCTTC.

The chain has TRBV9 and TRBJ1-5, with 8 bases identical to TRBD1. With V trimmed by 4 bases and J by 3 bases, 6 bases remained unmatched. Germline CDR1 reads SGDLS; CDR2 reads YYNGEE. This CDR3 has 15 residues. Written as DNA, the CDR3 is TGTGCCAGCAGCACAGGACAGGGCTACAATCAGCCCCAGCATTTT. This sequence encodes CASSTGQGYNQPQHF.